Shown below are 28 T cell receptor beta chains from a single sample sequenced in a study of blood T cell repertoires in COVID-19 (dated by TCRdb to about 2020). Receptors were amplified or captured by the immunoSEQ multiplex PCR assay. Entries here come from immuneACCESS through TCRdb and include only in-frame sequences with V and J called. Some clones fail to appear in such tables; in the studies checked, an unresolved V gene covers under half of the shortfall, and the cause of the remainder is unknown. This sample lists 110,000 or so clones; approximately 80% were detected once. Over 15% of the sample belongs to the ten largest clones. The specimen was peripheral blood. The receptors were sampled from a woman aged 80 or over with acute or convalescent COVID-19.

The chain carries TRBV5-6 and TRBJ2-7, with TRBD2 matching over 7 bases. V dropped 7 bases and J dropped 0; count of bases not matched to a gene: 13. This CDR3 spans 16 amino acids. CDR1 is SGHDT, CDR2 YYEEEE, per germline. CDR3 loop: CASREPLADDSYEQYV. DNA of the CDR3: TGTGCCAGCCGCGAACCGCTAGCGGATGACTCCTACGAGCAGTACGTC.

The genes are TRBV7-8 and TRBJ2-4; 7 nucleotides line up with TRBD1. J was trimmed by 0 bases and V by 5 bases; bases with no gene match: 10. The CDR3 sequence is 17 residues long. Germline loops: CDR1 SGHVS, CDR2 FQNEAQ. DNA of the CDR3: TGTGCCAGCAGCATGGGACAGACGCTCTTAGCCAAAAACATTCAGTACTTC. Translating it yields CASSMGQTLLAKNIQYF. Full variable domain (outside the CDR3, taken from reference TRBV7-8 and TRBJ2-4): GAGVSQSPRYKVAKRGQDVALRCDPISGHVSLFWYQQALGQGPEFLTYFQNEAQLDKSGLPSDRFFAERPEGSVSTLKIQRTQQEDSAVYLCASSMGQTLLAKNIQYFGAGTRLSVL.

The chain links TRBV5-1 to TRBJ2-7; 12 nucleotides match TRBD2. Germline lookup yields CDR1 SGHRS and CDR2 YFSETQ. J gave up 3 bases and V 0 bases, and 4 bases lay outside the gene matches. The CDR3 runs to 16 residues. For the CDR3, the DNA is TGCGCCAGCAGCTTGGGGACTAGCGGGATAGTCTACGAGCAGTACTTC. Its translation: CASSLGTSGIVYEQYF.

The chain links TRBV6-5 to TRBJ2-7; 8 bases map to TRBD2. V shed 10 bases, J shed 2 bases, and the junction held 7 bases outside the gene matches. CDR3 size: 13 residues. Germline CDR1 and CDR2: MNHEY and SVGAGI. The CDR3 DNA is TGTGCCACCCGTTTGACTAGCGCCTACGAGCAGTACTTC. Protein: CATRLTSAYEQYF.

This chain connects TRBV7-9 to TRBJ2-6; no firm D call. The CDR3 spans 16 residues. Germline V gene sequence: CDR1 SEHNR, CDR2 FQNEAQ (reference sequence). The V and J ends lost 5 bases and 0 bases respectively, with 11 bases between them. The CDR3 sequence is CASSLDFVSGANVLTF. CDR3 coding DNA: TGTGCCAGCAGCCTCGACTTCGTCTCTGGGGCCAACGTCCTGACTTTC.

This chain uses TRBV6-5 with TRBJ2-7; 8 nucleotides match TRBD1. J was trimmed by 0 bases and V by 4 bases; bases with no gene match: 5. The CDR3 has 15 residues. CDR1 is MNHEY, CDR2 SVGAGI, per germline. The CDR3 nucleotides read TGTGCCAGCAGTTTTCGGGACAGGTCCTCCTACGAGCAGTACTTC. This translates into CASSFRDRSSYEQYF.

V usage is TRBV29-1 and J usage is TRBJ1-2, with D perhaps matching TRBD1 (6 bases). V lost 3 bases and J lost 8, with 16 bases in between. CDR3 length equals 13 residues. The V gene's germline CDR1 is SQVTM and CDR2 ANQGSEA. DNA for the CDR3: TGCAGCGTTGAGGACAGAGGGTTATACGGCTACACCTTC. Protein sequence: CSVEDRGLYGYTF.

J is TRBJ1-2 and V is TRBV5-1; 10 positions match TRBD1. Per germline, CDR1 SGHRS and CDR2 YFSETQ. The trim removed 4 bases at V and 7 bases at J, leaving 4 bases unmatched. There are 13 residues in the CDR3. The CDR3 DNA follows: TGCGCCAGCAGCGTGGGACAGGGGCCTGGCTACACCTTC. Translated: CASSVGQGPGYTF.

CDR3 DNA: TGTGCCAGTAGTCCCCGGCAGGCGAACTATGGCTACACCTTC. Protein: CASSPRQANYGYTF. The J gene is TRBJ1-2, the V gene TRBV19; D is unresolved. Germline CDR1 LNHDA, CDR2 SQIVND (reference sequence). V was clipped by 5 bases and J by 2 bases, with 12 bases between them. The CDR3 has 14 residues.

CDR3 sequence: CASSLDPGLANEQFF. The CDR3 DNA reads TGCGCCAGCAGCCTAGATCCGGGACTAGCAAATGAGCAGTTCTTC. V usage is TRBV5-1 and J usage is TRBJ2-1; 9 bases are a match to TRBD2. The V segment lost 4 bases and the J segment 7 bases; nucleotides outside the gene matches: 9. There are 15 residues in the CDR3. The germline gives CDR1 SGHRS, CDR2 YFSETQ.

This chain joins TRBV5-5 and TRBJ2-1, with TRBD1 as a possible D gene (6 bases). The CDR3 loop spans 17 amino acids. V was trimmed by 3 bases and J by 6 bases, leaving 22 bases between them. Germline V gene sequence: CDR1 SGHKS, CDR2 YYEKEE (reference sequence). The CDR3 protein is CASSSPGRGYLSNEQFF. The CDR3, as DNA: TGTGCCAGCAGCTCCCCGGGCAGGGGCTATCTCAGCAATGAGCAGTTCTTC.

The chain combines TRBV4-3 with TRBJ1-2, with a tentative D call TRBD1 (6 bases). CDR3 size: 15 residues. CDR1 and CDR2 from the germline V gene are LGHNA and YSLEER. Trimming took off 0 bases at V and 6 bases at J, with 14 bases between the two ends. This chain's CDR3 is CASSQDRGAGDGYTF. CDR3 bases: TGCGCCAGCAGCCAAGACCGAGGGGCAGGGGATGGCTACACCTTC.

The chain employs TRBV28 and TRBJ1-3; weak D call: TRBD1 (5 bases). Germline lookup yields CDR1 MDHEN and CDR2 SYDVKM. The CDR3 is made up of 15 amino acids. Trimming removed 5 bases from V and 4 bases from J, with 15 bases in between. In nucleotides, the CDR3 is TGTGCCAGCAGTCGTAGACAGCCTCTGGGAAACACCATATATTTT. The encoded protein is CASSRRQPLGNTIYF.

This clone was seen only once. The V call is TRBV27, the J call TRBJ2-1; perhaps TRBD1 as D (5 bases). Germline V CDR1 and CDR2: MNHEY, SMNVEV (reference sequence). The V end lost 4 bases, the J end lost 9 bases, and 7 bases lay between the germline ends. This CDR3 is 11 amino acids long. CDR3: CASSSDTEQFF. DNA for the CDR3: TGTGCCAGCAGTTCGGACACTGAGCAGTTCTTC.

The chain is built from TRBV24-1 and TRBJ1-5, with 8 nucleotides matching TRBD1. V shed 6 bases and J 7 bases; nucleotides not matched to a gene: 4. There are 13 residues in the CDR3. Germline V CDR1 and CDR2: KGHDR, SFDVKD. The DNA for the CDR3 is TGTGCCACCAGTTCGACAGGGGAGCAGCCCCAGCATTTT. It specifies CATSSTGEQPQHF.

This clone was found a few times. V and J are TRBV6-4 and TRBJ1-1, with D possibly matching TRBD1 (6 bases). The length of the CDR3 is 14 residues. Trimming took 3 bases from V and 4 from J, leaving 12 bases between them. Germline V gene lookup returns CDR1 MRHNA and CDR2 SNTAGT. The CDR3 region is CASSERGFSTEAFF. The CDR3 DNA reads TGTGCCAGCAGTGAAAGGGGGTTTAGCACTGAAGCTTTCTTT.

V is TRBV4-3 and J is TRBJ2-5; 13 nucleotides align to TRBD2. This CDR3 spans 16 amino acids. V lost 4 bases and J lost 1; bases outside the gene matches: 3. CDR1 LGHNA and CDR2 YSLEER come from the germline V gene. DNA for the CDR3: TGCGCCAGCAGCCGAGGGACTAGCGGGATCCAAGAGACCCAGTACTTC. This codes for CASSRGTSGIQETQYF.

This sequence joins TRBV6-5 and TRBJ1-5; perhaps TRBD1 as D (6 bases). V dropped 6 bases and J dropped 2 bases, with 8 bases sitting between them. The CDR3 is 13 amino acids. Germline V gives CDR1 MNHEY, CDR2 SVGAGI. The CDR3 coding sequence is TGTGCCAGCAGGTGGACAGGCAATCAGCCCCAGCATTTT. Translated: CASRWTGNQPQHF.

The CDR3: CASSIGAGRTGELFF. The CDR3 DNA follows: TGTGCCAGTAGTATAGGGGCAGGGAGGACCGGGGAGCTGTTTTTT. V gene TRBV19 combines with J gene TRBJ2-2; maybe TRBD2 (6 bases). Deletions cut 1 base from V and 5 bases from J, with 11 bases between. The germline V gene has CDR1 LNHDA and CDR2 SQIVND (reference sequence). The CDR3 has 15 amino acids.

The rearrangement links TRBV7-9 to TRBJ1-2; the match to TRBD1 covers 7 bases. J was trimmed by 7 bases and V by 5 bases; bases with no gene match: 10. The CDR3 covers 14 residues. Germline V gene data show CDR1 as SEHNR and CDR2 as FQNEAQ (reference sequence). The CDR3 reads CASSPGTDRLGYTF. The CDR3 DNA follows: TGTGCCAGCAGCCCCGGGACAGACCGCCTTGGCTACACCTTC.

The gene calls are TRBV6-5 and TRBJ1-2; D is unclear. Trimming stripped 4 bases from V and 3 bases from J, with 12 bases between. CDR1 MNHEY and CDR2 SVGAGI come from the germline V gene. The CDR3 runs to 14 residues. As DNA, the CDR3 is TGTGCCAGCAGTTTCAGCGGGGTGGACTATGGCTACACCTTC. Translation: CASSFSGVDYGYTF.

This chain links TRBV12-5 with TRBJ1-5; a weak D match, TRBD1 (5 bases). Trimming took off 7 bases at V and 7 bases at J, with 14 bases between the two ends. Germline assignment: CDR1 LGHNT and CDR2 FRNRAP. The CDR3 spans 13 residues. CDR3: CASAPGRAQPQHF. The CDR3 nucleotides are TGTGCTAGTGCCCCGGGCAGGGCACAGCCCCAGCATTTT.

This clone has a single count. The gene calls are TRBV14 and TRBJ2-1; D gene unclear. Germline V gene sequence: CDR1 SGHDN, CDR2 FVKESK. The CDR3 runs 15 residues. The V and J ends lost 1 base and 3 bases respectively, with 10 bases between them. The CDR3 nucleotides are TGTGCCAGCAGCCAAGGCGGCACTAACTACAATGAGCAGTTCTTC. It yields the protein CASSQGGTNYNEQFF.

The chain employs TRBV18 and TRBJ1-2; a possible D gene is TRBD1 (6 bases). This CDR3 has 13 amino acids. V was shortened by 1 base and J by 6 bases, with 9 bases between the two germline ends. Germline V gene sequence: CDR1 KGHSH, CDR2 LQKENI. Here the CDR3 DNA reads TGTGCCAGCTCACCACGGGGGCGAGATGGCTACACCTTC. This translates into CASSPRGRDGYTF.

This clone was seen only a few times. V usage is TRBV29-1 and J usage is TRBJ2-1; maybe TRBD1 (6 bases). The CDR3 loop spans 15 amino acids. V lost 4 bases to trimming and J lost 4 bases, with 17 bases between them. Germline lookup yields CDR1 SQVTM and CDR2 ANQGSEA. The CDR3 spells CSVGGEGEKYNEQFF. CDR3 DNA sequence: TGCAGCGTTGGGGGAGAGGGGGAAAAATACAATGAGCAGTTCTTC.

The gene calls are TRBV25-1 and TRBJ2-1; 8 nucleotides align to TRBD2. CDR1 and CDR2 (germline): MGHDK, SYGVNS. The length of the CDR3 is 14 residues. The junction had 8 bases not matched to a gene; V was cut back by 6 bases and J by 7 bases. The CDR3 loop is CASSVAGSRNEQFF. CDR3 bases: TGTGCCAGCAGCGTAGCGGGATCAAGGAATGAGCAGTTCTTC.

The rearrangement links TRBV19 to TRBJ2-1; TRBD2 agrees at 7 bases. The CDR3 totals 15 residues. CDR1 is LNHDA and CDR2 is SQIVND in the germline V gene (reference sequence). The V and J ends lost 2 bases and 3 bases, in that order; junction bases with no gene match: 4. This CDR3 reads CASSISSGVYNEQFF. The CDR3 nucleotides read TGTGCCAGTAGTATATCCAGCGGGGTCTACAATGAGCAGTTCTTC. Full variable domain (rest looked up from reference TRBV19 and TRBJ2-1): DGGITQSPKYLFRKEGQNVTLSCEQNLNHDAMYWYRQDPGQGLRLIYYSQIVNDFQKGDIAEGYSVSREKKESFPLTVTSAQKNPTAFYLCASSISSGVYNEQFFGPGTRLTVL.

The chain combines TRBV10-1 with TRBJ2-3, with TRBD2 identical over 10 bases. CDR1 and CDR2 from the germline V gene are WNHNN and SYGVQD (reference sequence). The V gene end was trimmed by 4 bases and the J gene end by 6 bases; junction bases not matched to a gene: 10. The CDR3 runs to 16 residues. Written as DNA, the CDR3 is TGCGCCAGCAGTGGTAGGTCTAGCGGGAGCTCGGATACGCAGTATTTT. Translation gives CASSGRSSGSSDTQYF.